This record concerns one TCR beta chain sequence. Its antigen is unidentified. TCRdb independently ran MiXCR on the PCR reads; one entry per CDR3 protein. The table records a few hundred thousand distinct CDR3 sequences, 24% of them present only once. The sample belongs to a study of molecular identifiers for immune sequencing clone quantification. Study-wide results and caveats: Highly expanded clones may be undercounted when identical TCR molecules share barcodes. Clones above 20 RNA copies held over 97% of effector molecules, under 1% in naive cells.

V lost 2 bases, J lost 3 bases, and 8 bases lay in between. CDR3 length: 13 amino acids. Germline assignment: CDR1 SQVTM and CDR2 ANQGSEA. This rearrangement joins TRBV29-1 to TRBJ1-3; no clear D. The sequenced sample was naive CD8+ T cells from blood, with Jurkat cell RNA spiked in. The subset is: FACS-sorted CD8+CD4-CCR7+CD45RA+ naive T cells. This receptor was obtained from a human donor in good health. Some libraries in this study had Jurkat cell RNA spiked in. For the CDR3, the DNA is TGCAGCGTTGAAAGTGACGGTGGAAACACCATATATTTT. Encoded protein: CSVESDGGNTIYF.